This is a list of T cell receptor beta chains from one sample in a study of beta chain features in type 1 diabetes. Generated by immunoSEQ multiplex PCR, the TCRdb table keeps only in-frame clones and is missing some. The sample comprises under 300,000 clones, about 25% of which are singletons, and 3.5% to 4.5% rests with the top ten. Sample: central memory CD4+ T cells from blood. Source of these receptors: a man aged 30 to 39 in good health. The CDR3 runs from the conserved cysteine through the conserved F or W. The D gene is left open where the match is weak. Clone size is not always given. Where it is, it says once, few, many or a class for expanded clones.

D gene: -
J gene: TRBJ1-4
V gene: TRBV5-6
clone size: -
CDR3 protein: CASRSRDGRNEKLFF
CDR3 DNA: TGTGCCAGCAGATCCCGAGACGGGAGGAACGAAAAACTGTTTTTT

D gene: TRBD2
J gene: TRBJ2-1
V gene: TRBV2
clone size: many
CDR3 protein: CASSGTSGRDSEQFF
CDR3 DNA: TGTGCCAGCAGCGGGACTAGCGGGAGGGATAGTGAGCAGTTCTTC

D gene: -
J gene: TRBJ2-7
V gene: TRBV29-1
clone size: -
CDR3 protein: CSVEAGSSYEQYF
CDR3 DNA: TGCAGCGTTGAGGCGGGGAGCTCCTACGAGCAGTACTTC

D gene: -
J gene: TRBJ2-7
V gene: TRBV4-1
clone size: -
CDR3 protein: CASSSLGLPGDEQYF
CDR3 DNA: TGCGCCAGCAGCTCATTAGGGCTGCCCGGGGACGAGCAGTACTTC

D gene: -
J gene: TRBJ1-6
V gene: TRBV20-1
clone size: few
CDR3 protein: CSAKAGSPLHF
CDR3 DNA: TGCAGTGCTAAGGCAGGGTCACCCCTCCACTTT

D gene: -
J gene: TRBJ2-4
V gene: TRBV4-3
clone size: -
CDR3 protein: CASSQDLWGSGNIQYF
CDR3 DNA: TGCGCCAGCAGCCAAGATTTGTGGGGCTCGGGGAACATTCAGTACTTC

D gene: TRBD2
J gene: TRBJ2-7
V gene: TRBV18
clone size: -
CDR3 protein: CASSPTISSGYEQYF
CDR3 DNA: TGTGCCAGCTCACCGACTATCTCTAGCGGCTACGAGCAGTACTTC

D gene: -
J gene: TRBJ1-2
V gene: TRBV7-9
clone size: -
CDR3 protein: CASSLQDFYGYTF
CDR3 DNA: TGTGCCAGCAGCCTACAGGATTTCTATGGCTACACCTTC

D gene: -
J gene: TRBJ2-7
V gene: TRBV30
clone size: -
CDR3 protein: CAWSLGYPYEQYF
CDR3 DNA: TGTGCCTGGAGTCTCGGGTACCCCTACGAGCAGTACTTC

D gene: -
J gene: TRBJ2-5
V gene: TRBV30
clone size: few
CDR3 protein: CAWRETPAGTQYF
CDR3 DNA: TGTGCCTGGAGGGAGACCCCGGCGGGGACCCAGTACTTC

D gene: TRBD1
J gene: TRBJ1-2
V gene: TRBV30
clone size: few
CDR3 protein: CAWTMDRADYGYTF
CDR3 DNA: TGTGCCTGGACCATGGACAGGGCGGACTATGGCTACACCTTC

D gene: TRBD2
J gene: TRBJ2-1
V gene: TRBV6-5
clone size: -
CDR3 protein: CASSLAGGTYNEQFF
CDR3 DNA: TGTGCCAGCAGTTTAGCGGGAGGGACCTACAATGAGCAGTTCTTC

D gene: -
J gene: TRBJ2-5
V gene: TRBV4-3
clone size: few
CDR3 protein: CASSQGAQGPGAQYF
CDR3 DNA: TGCGCCAGCAGCCAGGGGGCCCAGGGACCCGGGGCCCAGTACTTC

D gene: -
J gene: TRBJ1-2
V gene: TRBV5-5
clone size: -
CDR3 protein: CASSSAPDNYGYTF
CDR3 DNA: TGTGCCAGCAGCTCTGCCCCGGATAACTATGGCTACACCTTC

D gene: TRBD1
J gene: TRBJ2-7
V gene: TRBV6-5
clone size: -
CDR3 protein: CASSSRRKTGSYEQYF
CDR3 DNA: TGTGCCAGCAGTTCCCGACGGAAGACAGGGTCCTACGAGCAGTACTTC

D gene: TRBD1
J gene: TRBJ2-7
V gene: TRBV25-1
clone size: once
CDR3 protein: CASSPGQGTYQYF
CDR3 DNA: TGTGCCAGCAGCCCAGGACAGGGCACATATCAGTACTTC

D gene: TRBD1
J gene: TRBJ2-1
V gene: TRBV6-1
clone size: -
CDR3 protein: CASGIGTGINEQFF
CDR3 DNA: TGTGCCAGCGGGATCGGGACAGGGATCAATGAGCAGTTCTTC